This T cell receptor (beta chain) appears in the sequencing data of a study of T cells in Graves' hyperthyroidism and ophthalmopathy. Amplification yielded TCR beta CDR3 regions, with RNA transcripts as the source. HTBI primers drove first-round RT-PCR of the TCR CDR3. From the multiplex PCR reads, TCRdb called clonotypes with MiXCR, one entry per CDR3 protein. The sample includes about 610,000 distinct CDR3 sequences, roughly 15% of them seen just once. The sample holds many counts of this clonotype. The CDR3 extends over 15 amino acids. Trimming took 0 bases from V and 0 from J, leaving 6 bases between them. The V gene's germline CDR1 is MNHEY and CDR2 SVGEGT.

The specimen was blood. The source is a middle-aged woman with Graves' ophthalmopathy. This chain links TRBV6-2 or TRBV6-3 with TRBJ1-5; D remains ambiguous. CDR3 nucleotides: TGTGCCAGCAGTTACTCGTTTGGTAGCAATCAGCCCCAGCATTTT. This codes for CASSYSFGSNQPQHF.